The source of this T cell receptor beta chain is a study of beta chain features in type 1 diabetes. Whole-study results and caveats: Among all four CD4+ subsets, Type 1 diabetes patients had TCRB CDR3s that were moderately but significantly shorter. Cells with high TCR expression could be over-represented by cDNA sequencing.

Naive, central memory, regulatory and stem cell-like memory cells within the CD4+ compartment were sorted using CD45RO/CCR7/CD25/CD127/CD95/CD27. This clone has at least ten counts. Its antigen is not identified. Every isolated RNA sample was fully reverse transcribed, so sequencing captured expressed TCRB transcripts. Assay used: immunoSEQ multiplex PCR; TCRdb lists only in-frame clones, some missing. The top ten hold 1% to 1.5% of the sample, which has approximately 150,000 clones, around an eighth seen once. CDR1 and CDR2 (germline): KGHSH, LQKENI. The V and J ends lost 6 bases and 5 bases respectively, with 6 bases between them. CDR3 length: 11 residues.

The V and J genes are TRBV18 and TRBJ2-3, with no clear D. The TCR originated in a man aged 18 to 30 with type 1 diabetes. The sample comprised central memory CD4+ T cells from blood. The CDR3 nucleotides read TGTGCCAGCTCCACAATAGATACGCAGTATTTT. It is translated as CASSTIDTQYF. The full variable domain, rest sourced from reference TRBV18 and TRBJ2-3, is NAGVMQNPRHLVRRRGQEARLRCSPMKGHSHVYWYRQLPEEGLKFMVYLQKENIIDESGMPKERFSAEFPKEGPSILRIQQVVRGDSAAYFCASSTIDTQYFGPGTRLTVL.